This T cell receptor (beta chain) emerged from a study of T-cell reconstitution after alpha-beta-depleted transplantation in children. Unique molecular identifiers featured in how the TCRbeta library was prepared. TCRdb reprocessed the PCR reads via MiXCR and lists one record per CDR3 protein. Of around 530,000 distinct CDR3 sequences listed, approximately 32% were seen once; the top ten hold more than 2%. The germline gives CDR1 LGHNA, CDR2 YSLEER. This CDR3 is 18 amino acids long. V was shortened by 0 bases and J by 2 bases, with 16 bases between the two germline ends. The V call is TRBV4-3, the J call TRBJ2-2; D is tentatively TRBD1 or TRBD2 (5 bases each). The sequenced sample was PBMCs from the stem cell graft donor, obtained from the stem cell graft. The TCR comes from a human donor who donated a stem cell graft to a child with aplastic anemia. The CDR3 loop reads CASSQEGRIMTNTGELFF. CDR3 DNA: TGCGCCAGCAGCCAAGAGGGACGGATCATGACCAACACCGGGGAGCTGTTTTTT.